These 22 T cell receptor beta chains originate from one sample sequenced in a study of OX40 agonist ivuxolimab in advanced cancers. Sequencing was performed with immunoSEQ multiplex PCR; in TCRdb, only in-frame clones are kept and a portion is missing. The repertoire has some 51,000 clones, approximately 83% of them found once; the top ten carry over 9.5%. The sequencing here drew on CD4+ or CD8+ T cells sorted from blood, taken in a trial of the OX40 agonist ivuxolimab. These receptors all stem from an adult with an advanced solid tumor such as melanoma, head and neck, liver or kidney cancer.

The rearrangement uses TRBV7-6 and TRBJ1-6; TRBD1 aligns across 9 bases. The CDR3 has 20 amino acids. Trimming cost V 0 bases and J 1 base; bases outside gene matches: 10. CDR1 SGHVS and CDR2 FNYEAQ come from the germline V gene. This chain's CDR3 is CASSLAAPGQGESYNSPLHF. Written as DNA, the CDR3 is TGTGCCAGCAGCTTAGCCGCACCGGGACAGGGAGAGTCCTATAATTCACCCCTCCACTTT. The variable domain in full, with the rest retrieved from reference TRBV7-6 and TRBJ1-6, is GAGVSQSPRYKVTKRGQDVALRCDPISGHVSLYWYRQALGQGPEFLTYFNYEAQQDKSGLPNDRFSAERPEGSISTLTIQRTEQRDSAMYRCASSLAAPGQGESYNSPLHFGNGTRLTVT.

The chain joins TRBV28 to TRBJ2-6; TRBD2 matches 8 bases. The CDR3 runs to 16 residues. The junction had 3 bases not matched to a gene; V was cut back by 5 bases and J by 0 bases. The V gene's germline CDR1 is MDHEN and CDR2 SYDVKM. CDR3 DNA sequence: TGTGCCAGCAGTCTAGCGGGCTCCTCTGGGGCCAACGTCCTGACTTTC. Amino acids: CASSLAGSSGANVLTF.

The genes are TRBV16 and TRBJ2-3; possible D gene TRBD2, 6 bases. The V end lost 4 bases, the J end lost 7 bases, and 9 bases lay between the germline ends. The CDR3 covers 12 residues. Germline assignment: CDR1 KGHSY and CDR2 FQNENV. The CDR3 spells CASSPGLNTQYF. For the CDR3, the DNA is TGTGCCAGCAGCCCGGGACTCAATACGCAGTATTTT.

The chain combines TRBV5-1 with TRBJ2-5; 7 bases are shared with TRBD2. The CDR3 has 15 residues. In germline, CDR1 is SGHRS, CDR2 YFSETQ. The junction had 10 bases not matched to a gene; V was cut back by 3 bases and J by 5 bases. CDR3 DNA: TGCGCCAGCAGCTCCGGACTAGTGATGGTGGAGACCCAGTACTTC. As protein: CASSSGLVMVETQYF.

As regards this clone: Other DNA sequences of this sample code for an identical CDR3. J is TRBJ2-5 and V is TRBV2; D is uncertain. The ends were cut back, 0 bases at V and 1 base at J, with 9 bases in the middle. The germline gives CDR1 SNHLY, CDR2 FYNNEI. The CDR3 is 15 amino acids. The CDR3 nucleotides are TGTGCCAGCAGTGAAGCGGTGGGCAGCCAAGAGACCCAGTACTTC. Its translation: CASSEAVGSQETQYF.

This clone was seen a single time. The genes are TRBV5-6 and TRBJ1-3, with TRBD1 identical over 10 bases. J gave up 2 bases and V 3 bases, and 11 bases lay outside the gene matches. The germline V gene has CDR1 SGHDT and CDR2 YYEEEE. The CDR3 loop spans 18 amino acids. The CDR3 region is CASSSLDWTGGPGNTIYF. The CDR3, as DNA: TGTGCCAGCAGCTCCCTTGACTGGACAGGGGGGCCTGGAAACACCATATATTTT.

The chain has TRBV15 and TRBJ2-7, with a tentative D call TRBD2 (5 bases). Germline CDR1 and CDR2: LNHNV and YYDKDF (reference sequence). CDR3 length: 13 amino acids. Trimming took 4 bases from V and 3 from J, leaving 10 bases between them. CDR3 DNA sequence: TGTGCCACCAGCACCGCGGGTTTCTACGAGCAGTACTTC. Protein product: CATSTAGFYEQYF.

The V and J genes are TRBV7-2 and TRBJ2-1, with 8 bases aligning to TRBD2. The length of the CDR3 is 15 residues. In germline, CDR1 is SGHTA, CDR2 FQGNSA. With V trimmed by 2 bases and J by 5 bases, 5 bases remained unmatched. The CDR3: CASSLRRGVNNEQFF. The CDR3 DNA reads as TGTGCCAGCAGCTTAAGGCGGGGGGTTAACAATGAGCAGTTCTTC.

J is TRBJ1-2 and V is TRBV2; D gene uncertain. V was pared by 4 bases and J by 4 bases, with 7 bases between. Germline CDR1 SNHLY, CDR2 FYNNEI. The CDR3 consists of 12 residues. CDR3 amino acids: CASSVGLYGYTF. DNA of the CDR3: TGTGCCAGCAGTGTAGGACTCTATGGCTACACCTTC.

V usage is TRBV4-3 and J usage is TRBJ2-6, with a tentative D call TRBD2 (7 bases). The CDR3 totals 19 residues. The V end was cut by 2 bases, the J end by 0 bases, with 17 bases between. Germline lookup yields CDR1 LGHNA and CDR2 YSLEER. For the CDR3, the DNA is TGCGCCAGCAGCCAATACTGGGGGAGGGGGAGCTCTGGGGCCAACGTCCTGACTTTC. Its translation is CASSQYWGRGSSGANVLTF.

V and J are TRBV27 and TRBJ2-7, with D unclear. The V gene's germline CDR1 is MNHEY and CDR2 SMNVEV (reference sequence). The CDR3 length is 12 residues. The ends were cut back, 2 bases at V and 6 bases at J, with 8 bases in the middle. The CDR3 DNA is TGTGCCAGCAGTTTACCCCCGGGCGAGCAGTACTTC. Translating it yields CASSLPPGEQYF.

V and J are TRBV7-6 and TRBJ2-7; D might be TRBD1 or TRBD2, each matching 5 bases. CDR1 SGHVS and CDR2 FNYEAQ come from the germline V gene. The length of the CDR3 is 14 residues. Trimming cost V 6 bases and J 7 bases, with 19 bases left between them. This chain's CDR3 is CASRRDPEAREQYF. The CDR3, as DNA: TGTGCCAGCAGGAGGGACCCCGAGGCGAGGGAGCAGTACTTC.

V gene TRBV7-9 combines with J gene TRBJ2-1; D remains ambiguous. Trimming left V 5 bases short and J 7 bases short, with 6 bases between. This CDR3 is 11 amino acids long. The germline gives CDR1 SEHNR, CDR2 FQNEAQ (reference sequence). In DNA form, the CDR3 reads TGTGCCAGCAGCCCGTCGAATGAGCAGTTCTTC. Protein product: CASSPSNEQFF.

CDR3 residues: CASSLAGDGHTEAFF. The CDR3 DNA sequence: TGTGCCAGCAGCTTAGCGGGGGACGGCCACACTGAAGCTTTCTTT. The V call is TRBV7-6, the J call TRBJ1-1, with a tentative D call TRBD1 (5 bases). V lost 0 bases, J lost 3 bases, and 11 bases lay in between. The germline gives CDR1 SGHVS, CDR2 FNYEAQ. The CDR3 contains 15 residues. The variable domain in full, completed from reference TRBV7-6 and TRBJ1-1, reads GAGVSQSPRYKVTKRGQDVALRCDPISGHVSLYWYRQALGQGPEFLTYFNYEAQQDKSGLPNDRFSAERPEGSISTLTIQRTEQRDSAMYRCASSLAGDGHTEAFFGQGTRLTVV.

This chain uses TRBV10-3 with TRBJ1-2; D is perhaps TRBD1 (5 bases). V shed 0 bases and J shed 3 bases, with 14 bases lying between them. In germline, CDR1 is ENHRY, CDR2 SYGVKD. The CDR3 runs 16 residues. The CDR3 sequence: CAISESAGGIDYGYTF. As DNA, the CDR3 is TGTGCCATCAGTGAGTCGGCGGGGGGGATCGACTATGGCTACACCTTC.

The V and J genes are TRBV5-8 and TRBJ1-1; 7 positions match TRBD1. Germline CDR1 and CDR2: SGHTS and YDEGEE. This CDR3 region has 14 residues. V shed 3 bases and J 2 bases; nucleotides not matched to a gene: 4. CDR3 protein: CASSSGQLNTEAFF. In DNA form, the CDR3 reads TGTGCCAGCAGCTCGGGACAGTTAAACACTGAAGCTTTCTTT.

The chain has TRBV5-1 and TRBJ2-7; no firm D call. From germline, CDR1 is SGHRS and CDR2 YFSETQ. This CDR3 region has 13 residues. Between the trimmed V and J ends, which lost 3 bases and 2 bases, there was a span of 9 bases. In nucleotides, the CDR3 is TGCGCCAGCAGCTCTGGACGGACCTACGAGCAGTACTTC. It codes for CASSSGRTYEQYF.

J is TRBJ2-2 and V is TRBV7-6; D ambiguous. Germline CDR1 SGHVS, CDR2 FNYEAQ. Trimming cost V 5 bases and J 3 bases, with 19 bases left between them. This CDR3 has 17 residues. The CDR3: CASSAGPRPPDTGELFF. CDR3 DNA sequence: TGTGCCAGCAGCGCCGGCCCTCGCCCCCCGGACACCGGGGAGCTGTTTTTT.

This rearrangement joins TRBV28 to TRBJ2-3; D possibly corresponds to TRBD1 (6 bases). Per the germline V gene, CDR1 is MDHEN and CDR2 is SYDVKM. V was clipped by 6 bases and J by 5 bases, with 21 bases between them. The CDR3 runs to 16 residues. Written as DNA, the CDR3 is TGTGCCAGCAGAACCGCCGGGACACCCGTAGAAGATACGCAGTATTTT. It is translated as CASRTAGTPVEDTQYF.

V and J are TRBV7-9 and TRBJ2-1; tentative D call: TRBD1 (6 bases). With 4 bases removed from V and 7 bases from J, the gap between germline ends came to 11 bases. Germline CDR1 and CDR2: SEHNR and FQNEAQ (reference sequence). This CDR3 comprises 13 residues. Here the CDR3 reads CASSYVTGNEQFF. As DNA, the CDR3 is TGTGCCAGCAGCTACGTAACAGGGAATGAGCAGTTCTTC. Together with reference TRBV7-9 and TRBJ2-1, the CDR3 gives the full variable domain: DTGVSQNPRHKITKRGQNVTFRCDPISEHNRLYWYRQTLGQGPEFLTYFQNEAQLEKSRLLSDRFSAERPKGSFSTLEIQRTEQGDSAMYLCASSYVTGNEQFFGPGTRLTVL.

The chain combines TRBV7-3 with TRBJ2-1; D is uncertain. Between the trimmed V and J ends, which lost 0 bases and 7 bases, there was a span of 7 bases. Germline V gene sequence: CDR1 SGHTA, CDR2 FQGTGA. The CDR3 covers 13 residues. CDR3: CASSLTFENEQFF. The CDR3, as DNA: TGTGCCAGCAGCTTAACGTTCGAGAATGAGCAGTTCTTC.

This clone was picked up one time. This chain's CDR3 is CASSIGTGEETQYF. In DNA form, the CDR3 reads TGTGCCAGTAGTATCGGGACAGGGGAAGAGACCCAGTACTTC. The rearrangement links TRBV19 to TRBJ2-5; 10 nucleotides match TRBD1. The V gene's germline CDR1 is LNHDA and CDR2 SQIVND (reference sequence). Trimming at V came to 3 bases and at J to 3 bases, leaving 1 base not matched to a gene. CDR3 size: 14 residues. Full variable domain (remainder filled in from reference TRBV19 and TRBJ2-5): DGGITQSPKYLFRKEGQNVTLSCEQNLNHDAMYWYRQDPGQGLRLIYYSQIVNDFQKGDIAEGYSVSREKKESFPLTVTSAQKNPTAFYLCASSIGTGEETQYFGPGTRLLVL.